The clone carrying this TCR beta chain was seen a few times. What it recognizes is unknown. Researchers ran the PCR with 60 Vbeta and 13 Jbeta primers. Clones were sequenced by immunoSEQ multiplex PCR, and TCRdb holds only the in-frame ones, with some missing. The sample consists of 150,000 to 200,000 clones, more than 70% of them appearing once. The sample comes from a study of cytomegalovirus exposure and HLA in healthy donors. Study-level results: A later analysis found that most CMV-associated TCR beta chains appeared HLA-restricted. Links to common viral pathogens appeared, in a later analysis, for several of the most significant clusters. Associated with HLA alleles at 0.05 false discovery rate in a later analysis were approximately 17,000 TCR beta sequences.

CDR1 and CDR2 from the germline V gene are KGHSH and LQKENI. Trimming left V 5 bases short and J 5 bases short, with 22 bases between. The CDR3 has 16 amino acids. Source material: PBMCs. This clonotype originated in a woman aged 35 to 49 in good health and CMV-seropositive. The genes are TRBV18 and TRBJ2-7, with D perhaps TRBD1 (7 bases). The CDR3 reads CASSMVATGRSHEQYF. The DNA for the CDR3 is TGTGCCAGCTCAATGGTGGCGACAGGGAGGTCCCACGAGCAGTACTTC.